These 3 T cell receptor beta chains share one sample of origin, sequenced in a study of TIL therapy for anti-PD-1-resistant metastatic lung cancer (dated by TCRdb to about 2021). The intended sense of this specimen's time point label: pre-treatment sample, taken before nivolumab and TIL therapy. Using bias-controlled multiplex PCR with the immunoSEQ v3 hsTCRB kit, the TCR beta CDR3 regions were amplified from genomic DNA. TCRdb took this table from immuneACCESS and kept in-frame rearrangements with V and J called. Such tables lack part of the clones; where checked against another copy, unresolved V genes explain under half of the gap, and the rest is unexplained. The sample contains 36,000 or so clones, over 70% of them found a single time. The top ten clonotypes cover roughly 5.7% of the sample. Material: blood, obtained at baseline. Every receptor here comes from a person between 25 and 80 years old with non-small cell lung cancer.

This clone was observed a single time. This chain uses TRBV7-2 with TRBJ2-7; a possible D gene is TRBD2 (5 bases). The CDR3 contains 14 residues. Germline CDR1 is SGHTA and CDR2 is FQGNSA. Trimming pared 6 bases from V and 3 bases from J, leaving 15 bases between. CDR3 residues: CASRAPGGHYEQYF. In DNA form, the CDR3 reads TGTGCCAGCAGGGCCCCAGGCGGGCACTACGAGCAGTACTTC. Supplemented by reference TRBV7-2 and TRBJ2-7, the full variable domain reads GAGVSQSPSNKVTEKGKDVELRCDPISGHTALYWYRQSLGQGLEFLIYFQGNSAPDKSGLPSDRFSAERTGGSVSTLTIQRTQQEDSAVYLCASRAPGGHYEQYFGPGTRLTVT.

The V and J genes are TRBV5-8 and TRBJ2-1; D is possibly TRBD1 (6 bases). The V gene's germline CDR1 is SGHTS and CDR2 YDEGEE. The germline V and J ends were trimmed by 2 bases and 8 bases, with 20 bases remaining between them. The CDR3 sequence is 16 residues long. The CDR3 reads CASSFGAGENGDEQFF. CDR3 coding DNA: TGTGCCAGCAGCTTTGGCGCAGGGGAAAATGGCGATGAGCAGTTCTTC.

This chain uses TRBV7-9 with TRBJ1-6; 9 bases are a match to TRBD1. Germline V gene data show CDR1 as SEHNR and CDR2 as FQNEAQ (reference sequence). V gave up 3 bases and J gave up 7 bases; unmatched junction bases: 1. This CDR3 has 14 residues. CDR3 nucleotides: TGTGCCAGCAGCTTGGACAGGGGAAATTCACCCCTCCACTTT. This codes for CASSLDRGNSPLHF.